The clone carrying this T cell receptor (beta chain) was recorded a few times. The data belong to a study of regulatory T cells in long-lasting Graves disease. Specified time point: newly diagnosed GD, antithyroid drugs for less than 3 months. From PBMCs, RNA was extracted and then used to make the TCR library. Researchers made TCR beta libraries by using iRepertoire HTBI primers and running Arm-PCR on CDR3 regions. TCRdb re-called the multiplex PCR reads with MiXCR, one entry per CDR3 protein. The data show approximately 400,000 distinct CDR3 sequences, with 12% seen just once and 18% held by the top ten. V was shortened by 3 bases and J by 0 bases, with 18 bases between the two germline ends. CDR1 MDHEN and CDR2 SYDVKM come from the germline V gene. The CDR3 sequence is 17 residues long. The data also belong to a second study, concerning T cells in Graves' hyperthyroidism and ophthalmopathy. Per that paper: Graves' hyperthyroidism was deemed stable given no ophthalmopathy progression within 18 months.

V is TRBV28 and J is TRBJ2-7, with D uncertain. The sample here was peripheral blood mononuclear cells (PBMCs), taken at new diagnosis, from a patient treated with antithyroid drugs. This clonotype was obtained from a woman in her late teens or twenties with Graves disease. CDR3 DNA sequence: TGTGCCAGCAGTTTCGTTATTGGGCCCACGAGCTCCTACGAGCAGTACTTC. This codes for CASSFVIGPTSSYEQYF.